This T cell receptor beta chain was identified in a study of blood T cell repertoires in COVID-19. Seattle patient enrollment occurred during active infection, with longitudinal follow-up thereafter. In the original analysis: Scientists estimated how many nucleated cells there were by amplifying reference gene primers. Sequenced by immunoSEQ multiplex PCR; TCRdb stores in-frame clones only, minus some. The DNA gave D and trimming, while V, J and clone size come from that table. This sample has 250,000 to 400,000 clones, with 88% found just once. Germline CDR1 and CDR2: SGHNT and YENEEA. This CDR3 spans 14 amino acids. The V segment lost 6 bases and the J segment 5 bases; nucleotides outside the gene matches: 4.

The receptor's source is a woman younger than 45 with COVID-19, enrolled during active disease. The sample comprised peripheral blood. The rearrangement uses TRBV11-3 and TRBJ2-2; 9 nucleotides line up with TRBD1. In DNA form, the CDR3 reads TGTGCCAGCAGTCGGGACAGGGTTACCGGGGAGCTGTTTTTT. This gives the protein CASSRDRVTGELFF.